This TCR beta chain was sequenced during a study of CD8+ T cells in alopecia areata. General study findings and limits: Clarity of TCR sharing across patients fell short of that in mice, possibly HLA-related. Lesional scalp displayed greater clonality than normal scalp, most notably in alopecia totalis/universalis.

The CDR3 runs to 14 residues. The V gene lost 2 bases and the J gene lost 5 bases, with 12 bases spanning the gap. Germline CDR1 and CDR2: MNHNS and SASEGT. This clone showed up just a few times. Its antigen is not known. The researchers isolated CD4+ and CD8+ T cells from PBMCs by sorting. Extracted RNA was reverse transcribed into cDNA, the sequencing template. Only in-frame clones appear in the TCRdb table, and some are missing; sequencing was by immunoSEQ multiplex PCR. The sample records some 180,000 clones, more than 55% being singletons. Sequencing was performed on CD8+ T cells sorted from blood. This clonotype was obtained from a human donor in good health. V and J are TRBV6-1 and TRBJ1-1; D unresolved. The DNA for the CDR3 is TGTGCCAGCAGTGAAAGTTGGGTGGGGACTGAAGCTTTCTTT. This gives the protein CASSESWVGTEAFF.